Listed below are T cell receptor beta chains from one sample, sequenced in a study of blood T cell repertoires in COVID-19. Clones were read by immunoSEQ multiplex PCR, and TCRdb kept only the in-frame ones, dropping some. The sample shows a few hundred thousand clones, 88% of them seen only once. The sequenced material came from peripheral blood. The source of these receptors is a man aged 60-69 years who had recovered from COVID-19. The CDR3 runs from the conserved cysteine through the conserved F or W. A D gene is named only where the DNA matches it firmly. Clone size is not always given. Where it is, it says once, few, many or a class for expanded clones.

CDR3 protein | CDR3 DNA | J gene | V gene | clone size | D gene
CASRRAENTEAFF | TGTGCCAGCAGGAGGGCAGAGAACACTGAAGCTTTCTTT | TRBJ1-1 | TRBV2 | - | -
CASSKDSQETQYF | TGTGCCAGCAGCAAGGACAGCCAAGAGACCCAGTACTTC | TRBJ2-5 | TRBV21-1 | once | -
CATSDTLGGYNEQFF | TGTGCCACCAGTGATACACTAGGGGGCTACAATGAGCAGTTCTTC | TRBJ2-1 | TRBV24-1 | - | -
CASSLPPVGELFF | TGTGCTAGCAGCCTGCCCCCGGTCGGGGAGCTGTTTTTT | TRBJ2-2 | TRBV7-7 | - | -
CATSRSRKDEQYF | TGTGCCACCAGCAGGTCGAGGAAGGATGAGCAGTACTTC | TRBJ2-7 | TRBV15 | - | -
CASSRSEEWETQYF | TGCGCCAGCAGCCGCTCAGAGGAGTGGGAGACCCAGTACTTC | TRBJ2-5 | TRBV4-1 | - | -
CATSRALATSTDTQYF | TGTGCCACCAGTCGGGCACTAGCTACTAGCACAGATACGCAGTATTTT | TRBJ2-3 | TRBV24-1 | - | -
CASSSPPASGGEPNTGELFF | TGTGCCAGCAGCTCTCCCCCGGCTAGCGGGGGTGAACCTAACACCGGGGAGCTGTTTTTT | TRBJ2-2 | TRBV7-3 | - | TRBD2
CASSSPDRQNYEQYF | TGTGCCAGCAGCTCCCCGGACAGGCAAAACTACGAGCAGTACTTC | TRBJ2-7 | TRBV5-4 | - | TRBD1
CASSGSGGLEKQYF | TGCGCCAGCAGCGGGTCAGGGGGCCTGGAAAAGCAGTACTTC | TRBJ2-7 | TRBV4-1 | - | TRBD1
CASSPPSHNEQFF | TGTGCCAGCTCACCACCTTCTCACAATGAGCAGTTCTTC | TRBJ2-1 | TRBV18 | - | -
CATSLTDSANGETQYF | TGTGCCACCAGCCTGACCGATTCGGCTAACGGGGAGACCCAGTACTTC | TRBJ2-5 | TRBV15 | - | -
CASSLWGHGTGALGTEAFF | TGTGCCAGCAGCTTGTGGGGTCACGGGACAGGGGCGTTGGGCACTGAAGCTTTCTTT | TRBJ1-1 | TRBV5-8 | - | TRBD1
CASSPGAGNEQFF | TGTGCCAGCTCACCAGGAGCTGGCAATGAGCAGTTCTTC | TRBJ2-1 | TRBV18 | few | -
CASSQGLKSYEQYF | TGTGCCAGCAGCCAGGGCTTAAAATCCTACGAGCAGTACTTC | TRBJ2-7 | TRBV3-1/TRBV3-2 | few | -
CASSLLDEQYF | TGTGCCAGCAGCTTGCTCGACGAGCAGTACTTC | TRBJ2-7 | TRBV5-8 | - | -
CASSLSPRVRGGELFF | TGTGCCAGCAGCTTATCACCCAGGGTTAGAGGCGGGGAGCTGTTTTTT | TRBJ2-2 | TRBV5-6 | - | -
CASSLGTGVTGDQPQHF | TGTGCCAGCAGCTTAGGGACAGGGGTAACTGGGGATCAGCCCCAGCATTTT | TRBJ1-5 | TRBV11-2 | - | TRBD1
CASSLRTGAIGYTF | TGTGCCAGCAGTTTAAGGACAGGGGCCATTGGCTACACCTTC | TRBJ1-2 | TRBV27 | - | TRBD1
CASSSGGSSYEQYF | TGTGCCAGCAGCAGCGGGGGGTCCTCCTACGAGCAGTACTTC | TRBJ2-7 | TRBV6-5 | - | TRBD2
CASSEQGGGEQYF | TGTGCCAGCAGTGAACAGGGGGGAGGCGAGCAGTACTTC | TRBJ2-7 | TRBV6-1 | - | -
CASRTRQGASYEQYF | TGTGCCAGCAGGACCCGGCAGGGGGCCTCCTACGAGCAGTACTTC | TRBJ2-7 | TRBV7-2 | - | TRBD1
CASSHGTQSNQPQHF | TGTGCCAGCAGCCACGGGACACAGAGCAATCAGCCCCAGCATTTT | TRBJ1-5 | TRBV5-8 | few | -
CAWGAGTYEQYF | TGTGCCTGGGGGGCGGGGACCTACGAGCAGTACTTC | TRBJ2-7 | TRBV30 | few | -
CASSSRTGEVGQPQHF | TGTGCCAGCAGCAGCCGGACAGGGGAGGTCGGTCAGCCCCAGCATTTT | TRBJ1-5 | TRBV5-4 | - | TRBD1
CASSGWGDTGELFF | TGTGCCAGCAGCGGGTGGGGGGATACCGGGGAGCTGTTTTTT | TRBJ2-2 | TRBV7-6 | - | -
CASSRTSGGRYQETQYF | TGTGCCAGCAGTCGGACTAGCGGGGGGCGGTACCAAGAGACCCAGTACTTC | TRBJ2-5 | TRBV7-6 | - | TRBD2
CATTRGGMNTEAFF | TGTGCCACTACCAGGGGTGGAATGAACACTGAAGCTTTCTTT | TRBJ1-1 | TRBV19 | - | -
CASRGGQGAGYTF | TGTGCCAGCAGAGGCGGACAGGGGGCAGGCTACACCTTC | TRBJ1-2 | TRBV6-6 | - | TRBD1
CASSSTGGSGNTIYF | TGTGCCAGCAGTTCCACAGGGGGATCTGGAAACACCATATATTTT | TRBJ1-3 | TRBV6-5 | - | TRBD1
CASSLVTGQPLHF | TGTGCCAGCAGCTTAGTGACAGGGCAACCCCTCCACTTT | TRBJ1-6 | TRBV13 | - | TRBD1
CASSVTGFYEQFF | TGTGCCAGCAGCGTGACAGGGTTTTATGAGCAGTTCTTC | TRBJ2-1 | TRBV9 | - | TRBD1
CASSLFSGDEKLFF | TGTGCCAGCAGCCTCTTTAGCGGGGATGAAAAACTGTTTTTT | TRBJ1-4 | TRBV6-5 | - | -
CASSLDLRELDSYEQYF | TGCGCCAGCAGCTTGGACCTTCGAGAATTAGATTCCTACGAGCAGTACTTC | TRBJ2-7 | TRBV5-1 | - | -
CASSQEGLAAGELFF | TGTGCCAGCAGCCAAGAAGGTCTAGCCGCCGGGGAGCTGTTTTTT | TRBJ2-2 | TRBV4-2 | - | -
CASSMGPAGISEAFF | TGTGCCAGTAGTATGGGTCCAGCGGGGATCTCTGAAGCTTTCTTT | TRBJ1-1 | TRBV19 | - | -
CASSPSGGATGELFF | TGTGCCAGCAGCCCAAGCGGGGGGGCCACCGGGGAGCTGTTTTTT | TRBJ2-2 | TRBV7-2 | - | TRBD2
CASAIGANVLTF | TGTGCCAGCGCGATTGGGGCCAACGTCCTGACTTTC | TRBJ2-6 | TRBV9 | - | -
CASSQSTGLNQPQHF | TGTGCCAGCAGTCAATCGACAGGGCTCAATCAGCCCCAGCATTTT | TRBJ1-5 | TRBV27 | - | TRBD1
CASSVEAGPQREQYF | TGTGCCAGCAGCGTAGAAGCGGGCCCACAACGGGAGCAGTACTTC | TRBJ2-7 | TRBV9 | - | -
CASPAGGSTDTQYF | TGTGCCAGCCCGGCGGGGGGTAGCACAGATACGCAGTATTTT | TRBJ2-3 | TRBV2 | - | TRBD2
CASSAGTLNEKLFF | TGTGCCAGCTCAGCAGGGACACTAAATGAAAAACTGTTTTTT | TRBJ1-4 | TRBV18 | - | -
CASSIDRRDNQPQHF | TGTGCCAGTAGTATAGATCGCAGGGACAATCAGCCCCAGCATTTT | TRBJ1-5 | TRBV19 | - | -
CASSLVFGGTGLGQYF | TGTGCCAGCAGCTTGGTGTTTGGGGGGACAGGATTGGGGCAGTACTTC | TRBJ2-7 | TRBV5-6 | - | TRBD1
CASSLGQAYEAFF | TGTGCCAGCAGCTTAGGACAGGCCTATGAAGCTTTCTTT | TRBJ1-1 | TRBV7-2 | - | -
CASTTPGGYTF | TGTGCCAGCACCACTCCCGGGGGCTACACCTTC | TRBJ1-2 | TRBV2 | - | -
CASSYPGPGKNIQYF | TGTGCCAGCAGTTACCCAGGGCCGGGCAAAAACATTCAGTACTTC | TRBJ2-4 | TRBV6-2/TRBV6-3 | - | -